This record concerns one T cell receptor beta chain sequence. The antigen remains unidentified. Generated by immunoSEQ multiplex PCR, the TCRdb table keeps only in-frame clones and is missing some. The sample lists about 12,000 clones, about 71% occurring once. This sample is drawn from a study of neoadjuvant anti-PD-1 for oral cavity cancer. Study-level background: Non-progressing patients received a fourth nivolumab dose near day 43, then surgery on days 50-56. The study, taken as a whole, reports: Higher pretreatment blood Treg/Th17 ratios correlated with higher pretreatment blood and lower post-treatment tumor TCRbeta clonality.

The time point denotes: after neoadjuvant nivolumab, at surgical resection. The patients had HPV-negative, locally advanced oral cavity squamous cell carcinoma. PBMCs were not maintained or expanded in culture before analysis. Between the trimmed V and J ends, which lost 0 bases and 0 bases, there was a span of 7 bases. There are 15 residues in the CDR3. In germline, CDR1 is SGHRS, CDR2 YFSETQ. Sequencing was performed on PBMCs, taken after nivolumab (anti-PD-1) treatment. This TCR was recovered from a person aged 35-79 years with oral cavity squamous cell carcinoma. V and J are TRBV5-1 and TRBJ1-3, with unresolved D. The CDR3 bases are TGCGCCAGCAGCTTGGGGGGTCTCTCTGGAAACACCATATATTTT. Residues: CASSLGGLSGNTIYF.